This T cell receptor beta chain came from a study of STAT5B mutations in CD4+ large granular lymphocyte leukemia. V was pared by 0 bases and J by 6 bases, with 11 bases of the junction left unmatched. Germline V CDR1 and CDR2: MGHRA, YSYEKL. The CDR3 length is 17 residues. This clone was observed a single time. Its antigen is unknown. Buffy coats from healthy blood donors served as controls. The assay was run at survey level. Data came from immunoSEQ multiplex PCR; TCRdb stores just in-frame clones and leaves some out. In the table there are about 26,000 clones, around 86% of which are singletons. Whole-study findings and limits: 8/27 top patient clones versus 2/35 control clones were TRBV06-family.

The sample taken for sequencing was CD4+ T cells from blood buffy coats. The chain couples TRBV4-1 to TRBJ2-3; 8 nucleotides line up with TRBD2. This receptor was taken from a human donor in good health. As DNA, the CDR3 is TGCGCCAGCAGCCAAGAAAGCGGGAGAGCGAGGGAGGATACGCAGTATTTT. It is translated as CASSQESGRAREDTQYF.